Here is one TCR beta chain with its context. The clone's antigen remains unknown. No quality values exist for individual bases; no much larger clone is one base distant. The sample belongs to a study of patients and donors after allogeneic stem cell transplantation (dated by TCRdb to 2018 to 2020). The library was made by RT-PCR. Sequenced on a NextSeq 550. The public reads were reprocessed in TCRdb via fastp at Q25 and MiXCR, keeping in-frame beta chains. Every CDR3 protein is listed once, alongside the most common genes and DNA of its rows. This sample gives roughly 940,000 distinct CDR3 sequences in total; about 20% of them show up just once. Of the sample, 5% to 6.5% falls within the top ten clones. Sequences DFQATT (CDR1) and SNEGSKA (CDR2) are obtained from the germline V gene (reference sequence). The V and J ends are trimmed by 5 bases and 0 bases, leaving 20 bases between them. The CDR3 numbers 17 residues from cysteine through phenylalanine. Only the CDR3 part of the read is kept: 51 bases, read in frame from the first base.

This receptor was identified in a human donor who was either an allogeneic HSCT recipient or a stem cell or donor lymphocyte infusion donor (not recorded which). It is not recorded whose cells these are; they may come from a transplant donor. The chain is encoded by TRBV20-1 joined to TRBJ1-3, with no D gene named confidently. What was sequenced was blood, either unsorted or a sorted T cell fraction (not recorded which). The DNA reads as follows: TGCAGTGCTCAAATGTCCGCTACAAGTTACTCTGGAAACACCATATATTTT. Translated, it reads CSAQMSATSYSGNTIYF.